These T cell receptor beta chains were read from a single sample in a study of regulatory T cells in long-lasting Graves disease. TCRdb used MiXCR to reprocess the multiplex PCR reads, holding one entry per CDR3 protein. The table has hundreds of thousands of distinct CDR3 sequences, more than 15% seen once. This sample also appeared in a second study, on T cells in Graves' hyperthyroidism and ophthalmopathy.

Specimen: peripheral blood mononuclear cells (PBMCs), collected at new diagnosis, from a patient treated with antithyroid drugs. These receptors were taken from a woman aged 35 to 60 with Graves disease. Each CDR3 is given with its conserved first and last residue. D genes are given only for firm matches. Rows give clone size only sometimes, using once, few, many, or a class for an expanded clone.

v_gene	abundance	d_gene	j_gene	CDR3aa	CDR3nt
TRBV11-2	.	TRBD1	TRBJ1-3	CASSFSGGGNTIYF	TGTGCCAGCAGCTTCTCAGGGGGCGGAAACACCATATATTTT
TRBV20-1	few	TRBD2	TRBJ2-5	CSATGVAGGVQTQYF	TGCAGTGCTACCGGGGTAGCGGGGGGGGTTCAGACCCAGTACTTC
TRBV24-1	many	TRBD1	TRBJ1-1	CATSGTQGAGTEAFF	TGTGCCACCAGTGGGACACAGGGGGCCGGCACTGAAGCTTTCTTT
TRBV28	many	.	TRBJ1-1	CASSTMTGNTEAFF	TGTGCCAGCAGTACCATGACAGGTAACACTGAAGCTTTCTTT
TRBV3-1	many	TRBD2	TRBJ2-1	CASSQEGLAGGLNEQFF	TGTGCCAGCAGCCAAGAAGGGCTAGCGGGGGGGCTCAATGAGCAGTTCTTC
TRBV7-9	many	.	TRBJ1-1	CASSFWGREIEAFF	TGTGCCAGCAGCTTTTGGGGACGGGAGATTGAAGCTTTCTTT
TRBV5-1	many	TRBD1	TRBJ1-1	CASSPIGTGNTEAFF	TGCGCCAGCAGCCCGATCGGGACAGGGAACACTGAAGCTTTCTTT
TRBV13	few	TRBD1	TRBJ2-3	CASSFLSGTGSTNTQYF	TGTGCCAGCAGCTTCCTTTCCGGGACAGGAAGCACAAATACGCAGTATTTT
TRBV5-1	many	TRBD2	TRBJ2-7	CASSSPGGGGAGEQYF	TGCGCCAGCAGCTCTCCTGGTGGCGGGGGGGCAGGCGAGCAGTACTTC
TRBV7-8	.	TRBD1	TRBJ1-2	CASSLARQGRGGYTF	TGTGCCAGCAGCTTAGCGCGACAGGGGCGGGGGGGCTACACCTTC
TRBV12-3/TRBV12-4	many	TRBD1	TRBJ2-7	CASSPRTGGSYEQYF	TGTGCCAGCAGTCCACGGACAGGGGGCTCCTACGAGCAGTACTTC
TRBV28	.	.	TRBJ1-2	CASSFWLGSYTF	TGTGCCAGCAGTTTTTGGCTGGGGAGCTACACCTTC
TRBV7-2	many	.	TRBJ2-7	CASSPGRSNDEQYF	TGTGCCAGCAGCCCGGGGCGATCGAACGACGAGCAGTACTTC
TRBV18	.	.	TRBJ1-6	CASSPRWGLSSYNSPLHF	TGTGCCAGCTCACCACGCTGGGGACTGAGCTCCTATAATTCACCCCTCCACTTT
TRBV5-1	.	TRBD1	TRBJ1-3	CASSLTGGGNTIYF	TGCGCCAGCAGCCTGACAGGGGGCGGAAACACCATATATTTT
TRBV5-1	many	TRBD1	TRBJ1-2	CASSSQGGNYGYTF	TGTGCCAGCAGCTCACAGGGGGGAAACTATGGCTACACCTTC
TRBV11-3	many	TRBD2	TRBJ2-5	CASSLRERPAGVWETQYF	TGTGCCAGCAGCTTAAGGGAACGTCCAGCGGGGGTATGGGAGACCCAGTACTTC
TRBV18	many	.	TRBJ2-4	CASSPPIGPGNIQYF	TGTGCCAGCTCACCACCGATAGGGCCGGGAAACATTCAGTACTTC
TRBV7-9	.	TRBD2	TRBJ2-7	CASSLARLAGGYEQYF	TGTGCCAGCAGCTTAGCGAGGCTAGCGGGGGGATACGAGCAGTACTTC
TRBV3-1	many	.	TRBJ1-5	CASSQEGGNQPQHF	TGTGCCAGCAGCCAAGAAGGGGGCAATCAGCCCCAGCATTTT
TRBV18	many	TRBD1	TRBJ1-6	CASSLLTGVDNSPLHF	TGTGCCAGCTCACTCCTGACAGGGGTCGATAATTCACCCCTCCACTTT
TRBV18	many	.	TRBJ1-1	CASSNQEGTEAFF	TGTGCCAGCTCAAACCAGGAGGGTACTGAAGCTTTCTTT
TRBV10-3	few	.	TRBJ1-5	CAISEAAGYSNQPQHF	TGTGCCATCAGTGAGGCGGCGGGATATAGCAATCAGCCCCAGCATTTT
TRBV5-5	.	.	TRBJ2-3	CASLRGPLSTDTQYF	TGTGCCTCCCTGAGAGGCCCATTGAGCACAGATACGCAGTATTTT
TRBV12-3/TRBV12-4	many	.	TRBJ2-3	CASGVTDTQYF	TGTGCCAGCGGGGTCACAGATACGCAGTATTTT
TRBV6-9	few	.	TRBJ2-5	CASSYSNVAEKETQYF	TGTGCCAGCAGTTATTCAAATGTGGCGGAGAAGGAGACCCAGTACTTC
TRBV6-2/TRBV6-3	.	.	TRBJ2-7	CASSLDDRRVTYEQYF	TGTGCCAGCAGTCTAGACGACAGACGTGTTACCTACGAGCAGTACTTC
TRBV6-5	few	.	TRBJ1-1	CASSYLVATLNTEAFF	TGTGCCAGCAGTTACTTAGTGGCCACACTGAACACTGAAGCTTTCTTT
TRBV20-1	many	.	TRBJ2-1	CSASPLLPYNEQFF	TGCAGTGCTAGTCCGCTCCTCCCCTACAATGAGCAGTTCTTC
TRBV20-1	.	.	TRBJ2-2	CSARPDRSTGELFF	TGCAGTGCTAGACCTGACAGGTCAACCGGGGAGCTGTTTTTT
TRBV7-2	.	TRBD1	TRBJ1-2	CASSSGQGGFYGYTF	TGTGCCAGCAGCTCGGGACAGGGGGGCTTCTATGGCTACACCTTC
TRBV7-8	.	.	TRBJ2-7	CASSSIKTGSYEQYF	TGTGCCAGCAGCTCGATCAAGACAGGCTCCTACGAGCAGTACTTC
TRBV4-1	few	TRBD1	TRBJ1-5	CASSQGPGTGHQPQHF	TGCGCCAGCAGCCAGGGACCAGGGACAGGTCATCAGCCCCAGCATTTT
TRBV5-1	few	.	TRBJ2-2	CASSTTHRTNTGELFF	TGCGCCAGCAGCACCACCCACAGGACTAACACCGGGGAGCTGTTTTTT
TRBV6-1	many	.	TRBJ1-5	CASSEGIGPQPQHF	TGTGCCAGCAGTGAAGGGATAGGGCCTCAGCCCCAGCATTTT
TRBV7-9	many	.	TRBJ1-2	CASSESSKSSHYGYTF	TGTGCCAGCAGCGAATCCTCGAAGAGCAGCCACTATGGCTACACCTTC
TRBV12-3/TRBV12-4	many	.	TRBJ2-3	CASSIGRSTDTQYF	TGTGCCAGCAGTATCGGCAGAAGCACAGATACGCAGTATTTT
TRBV18	.	.	TRBJ2-1	CASSPGTPGEQFF	TGTGCCAGCTCTCCCGGGACTCCGGGTGAGCAGTTCTTC
TRBV11-2	many	.	TRBJ2-1	CASSLEVGEQFF	TGTGCCAGCAGCTTGGAGGTCGGTGAGCAGTTCTTC
TRBV12-3/TRBV12-4	few	TRBD1	TRBJ2-2	CASSTGGGGELFF	TGTGCCAGCAGCACAGGGGGCGGTGGGGAGCTGTTTTTT
TRBV11-2	many	TRBD2	TRBJ2-7	CASSLSRTSLLEQYF	TGTGCCAGCAGCTTATCCCGGACTAGCCTCCTCGAGCAGTACTTC
TRBV4-1	.	.	TRBJ1-2	CASSQAKGGYGYTF	TGCGCCAGCAGCCAAGCAAAGGGCGGCTATGGCTACACCTTC
TRBV27	.	TRBD2	TRBJ2-7	CASYPSGAPYEQYF	TGTGCCAGCTACCCAAGCGGGGCCCCCTACGAGCAGTACTTC
TRBV24-1	.	.	TRBJ2-3	CATSDWGTDTQYF	TGTGCCACCAGTGACTGGGGCACAGATACGCAGTATTTT
TRBV9	many	.	TRBJ1-5	CASSVAFRGNGVDQPQHF	TGTGCCAGCAGCGTAGCGTTTAGAGGGAACGGGGTGGATCAGCCCCAGCATTTT
TRBV12-3/TRBV12-4	many	TRBD2	TRBJ2-5	CASSLPLLAGGETQYF	TGTGCCAGCAGTTTACCCTTACTAGCGGGGGGGGAGACCCAGTACTTC
TRBV12-3/TRBV12-4	many	TRBD1	TRBJ1-1	CASRTGGNPEAFF	TGTGCCAGCAGGACAGGGGGCAACCCTGAAGCTTTCTTT
TRBV18	many	.	TRBJ1-5	CASSLIGGRQPQHF	TGTGCCAGCTCGCTCATTGGGGGACGTCAGCCCCAGCATTTT
TRBV29-1	.	.	TRBJ2-1	CSATIGGIDNEQFF	TGCAGCGCCACGATAGGGGGTATCGACAATGAGCAGTTCTTC
TRBV20-1	many	TRBD2	TRBJ2-3	CSVPGLAGGSTDTQYF	TGCAGTGTCCCGGGACTAGCGGGGGGTAGCACAGATACGCAGTATTTT
TRBV11-2	.	.	TRBJ1-5	CASSHAQGSNQPQHF	TGTGCCAGCAGCCACGCACAGGGTAGCAATCAGCCCCAGCATTTT
TRBV6-1	.	.	TRBJ1-6	CASSQDPGGAYNSPLHF	TGTGCCAGCAGCCAAGATCCGGGAGGGGCTTATAATTCACCCCTCCACTTT